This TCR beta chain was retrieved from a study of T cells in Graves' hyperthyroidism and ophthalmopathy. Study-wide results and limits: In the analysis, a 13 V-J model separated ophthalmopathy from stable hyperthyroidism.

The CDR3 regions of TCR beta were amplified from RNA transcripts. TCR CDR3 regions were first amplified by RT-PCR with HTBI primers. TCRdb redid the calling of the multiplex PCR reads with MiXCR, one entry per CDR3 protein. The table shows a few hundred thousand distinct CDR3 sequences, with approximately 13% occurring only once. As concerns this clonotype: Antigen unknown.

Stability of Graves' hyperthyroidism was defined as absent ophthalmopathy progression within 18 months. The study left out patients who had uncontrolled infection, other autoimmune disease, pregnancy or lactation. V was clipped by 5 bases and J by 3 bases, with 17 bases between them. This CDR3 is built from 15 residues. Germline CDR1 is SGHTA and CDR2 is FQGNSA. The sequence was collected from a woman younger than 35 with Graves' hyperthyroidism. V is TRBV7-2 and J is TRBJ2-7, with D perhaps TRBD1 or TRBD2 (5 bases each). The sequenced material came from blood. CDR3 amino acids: CASSQEGRAIYEQYF. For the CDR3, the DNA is TGTGCCAGCAGCCAAGAGGGGCGGGCAATCTACGAGCAGTACTTC.